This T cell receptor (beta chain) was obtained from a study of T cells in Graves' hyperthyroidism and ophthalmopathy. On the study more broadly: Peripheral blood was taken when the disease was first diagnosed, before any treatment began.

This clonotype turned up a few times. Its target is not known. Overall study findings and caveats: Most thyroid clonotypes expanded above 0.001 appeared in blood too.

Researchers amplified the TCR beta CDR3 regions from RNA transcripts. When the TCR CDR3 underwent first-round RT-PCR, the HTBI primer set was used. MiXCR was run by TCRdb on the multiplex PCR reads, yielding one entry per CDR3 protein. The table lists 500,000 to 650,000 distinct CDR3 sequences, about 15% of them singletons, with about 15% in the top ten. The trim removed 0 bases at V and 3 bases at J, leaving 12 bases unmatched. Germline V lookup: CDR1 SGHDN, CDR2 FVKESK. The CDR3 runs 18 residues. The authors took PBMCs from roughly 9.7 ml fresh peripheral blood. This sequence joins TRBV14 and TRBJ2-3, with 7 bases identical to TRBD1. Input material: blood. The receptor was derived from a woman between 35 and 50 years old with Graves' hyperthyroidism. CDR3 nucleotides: TGTGCCAGCAGCCAAGAGAACCCCTGGGACAGCCGTACAGATACGCAGTATTTT. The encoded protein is CASSQENPWDSRTDTQYF.